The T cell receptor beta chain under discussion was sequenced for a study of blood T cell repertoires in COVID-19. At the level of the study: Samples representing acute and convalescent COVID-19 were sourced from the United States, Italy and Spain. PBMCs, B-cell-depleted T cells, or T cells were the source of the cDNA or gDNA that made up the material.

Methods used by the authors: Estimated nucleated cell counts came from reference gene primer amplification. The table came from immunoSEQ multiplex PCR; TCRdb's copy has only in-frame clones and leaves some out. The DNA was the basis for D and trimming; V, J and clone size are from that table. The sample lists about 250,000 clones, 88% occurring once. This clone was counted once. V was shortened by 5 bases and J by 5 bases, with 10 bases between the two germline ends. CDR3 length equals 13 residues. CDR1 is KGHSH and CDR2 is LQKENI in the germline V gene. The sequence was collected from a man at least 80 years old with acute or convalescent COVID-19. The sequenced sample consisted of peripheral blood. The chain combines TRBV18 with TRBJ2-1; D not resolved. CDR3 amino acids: CASSGQEHNEQFF. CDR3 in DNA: TGTGCCAGCTCAGGGCAGGAACACAATGAGCAGTTCTTC.